This T cell receptor (beta chain) is from a study of cytomegalovirus exposure and HLA in healthy donors. V lost 1 base, J lost 5 bases, and 3 bases stayed unmatched. Germline CDR1 LNHDA, CDR2 SQIVND (reference sequence). There are 14 residues in the CDR3. A word on this clone: Its antigen is not known.

Both 60 Vbeta primers and 13 Jbeta primers went into the PCR. Data came from immunoSEQ multiplex PCR; TCRdb stores just in-frame clones and leaves some out. The repertoire holds around 170,000 clones, with roughly 75% as singletons. Study conclusions and caveats: Relative to the approximately 700-donor mean, N-insertions were reportedly fewer in an Asian-associated ancestry cluster in a later analysis. Some segments of the V type, notably TRBV6-2 and TRBV6-3, were excluded as indistinguishable.

The TCR sequence derives from a woman younger than 45 in good health and CMV-seronegative. The sequencing input was PBMCs. The rearrangement joins TRBV19 to TRBJ1-2; 8 bases align to TRBD1. The CDR3 nucleotides are TGTGCCAGTAGTATAGGACAGGGGATTTATGGCTACACCTTC. Its translation is CASSIGQGIYGYTF.